The present TCR beta chain was sequenced within a study of shared clonotypes between healthy human individuals. Looking at the study overall: Contributing individuals were a couple of females and a few males aged 18 to 49. Study-level results: Naive subsets tended to show greater estimated richness than memory subsets. Shared across a handful of donors were around 5% of the naive CD4 clonotypes.

In the case of this clone: Its antigen is not identified.

The CDR3 length is 14 residues. Germline assignment: CDR1 KGHSH and CDR2 LQKENI. The germline V and J ends were trimmed by 6 bases and 1 base, with 10 bases remaining between them. The table came from immunoSEQ multiplex PCR; TCRdb's copy has only in-frame clones and leaves some out. This table has 1,500,000 or so clones, 98% appearing once. The TCR sequence derives from a young man in good health. Sequences were obtained from naive CD4+ T cells sorted from blood. Subset defined: CD45RA+ positively selected. The chain recombines TRBV18 with TRBJ2-1, with a possible D match to TRBD2 (5 bases). This CDR3 is CASSEGWSYNEQFF. The CDR3, as DNA: TGTGCCAGCTCCGAGGGCTGGTCCTACAATGAGCAGTTCTTC.